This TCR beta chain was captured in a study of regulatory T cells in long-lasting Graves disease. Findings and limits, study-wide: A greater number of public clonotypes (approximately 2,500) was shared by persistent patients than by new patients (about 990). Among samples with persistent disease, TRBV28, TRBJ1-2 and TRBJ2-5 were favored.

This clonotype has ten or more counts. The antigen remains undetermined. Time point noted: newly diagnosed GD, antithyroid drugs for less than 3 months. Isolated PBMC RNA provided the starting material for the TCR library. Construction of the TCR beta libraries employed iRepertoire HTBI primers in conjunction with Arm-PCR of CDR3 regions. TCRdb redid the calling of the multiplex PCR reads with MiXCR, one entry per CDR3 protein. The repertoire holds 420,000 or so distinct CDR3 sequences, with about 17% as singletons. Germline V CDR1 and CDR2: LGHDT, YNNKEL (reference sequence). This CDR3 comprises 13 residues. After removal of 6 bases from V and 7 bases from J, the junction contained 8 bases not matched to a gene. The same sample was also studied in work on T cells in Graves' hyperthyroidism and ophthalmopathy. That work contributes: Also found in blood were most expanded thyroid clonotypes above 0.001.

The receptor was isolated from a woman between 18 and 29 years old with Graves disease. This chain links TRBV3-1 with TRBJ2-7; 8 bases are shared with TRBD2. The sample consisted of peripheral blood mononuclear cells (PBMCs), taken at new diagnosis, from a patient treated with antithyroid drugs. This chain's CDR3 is CASSGTRRGEQYF. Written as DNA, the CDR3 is TGTGCCAGCAGTGGGACTAGGCGGGGGGAGCAGTACTTC.